The 4 T cell receptor beta chains below all came from one sample that was sequenced in a study of shared clonotypes between healthy human individuals. Profiled with immunoSEQ multiplex PCR; TCRdb holds only in-frame clones, not every one. The table has about 2.3 million clones, approximately 93% seen once. The material sequenced was naive CD4+ T cells from PBMCs. Noted subset: CD45RA+ positively selected. The receptors come from a man aged 18 to 30 in good health. Some clones in this sample may be carry-over from other donors' samples.

Remarks on this clone: This sample also contains other DNA sequences that code for the same CDR3. The rearrangement uses TRBV5-1 and TRBJ2-5, with 9 positions matching TRBD2. CDR1 is SGHRS, CDR2 YFSETQ, per germline. The CDR3 consists of 15 residues. V dropped 0 bases and J dropped 1; count of bases not matched to a gene: 1. CDR3 sequence: CASSLASGIQETQYF. CDR3 sequence (DNA): TGCGCCAGCAGCTTGGCTAGCGGGATCCAAGAGACCCAGTACTTC.

The V gene is TRBV5-1, the J gene TRBJ2-7, with TRBD1 matching over 9 bases. The CDR3 has 15 residues. The trim removed 4 bases at V and 3 bases at J, leaving 8 bases unmatched. Looked up from germline, CDR1 is SGHRS and CDR2 is YFSETQ. The CDR3 DNA reads TGCGCCAGCAGCCCTGGACAGGGGCCTTTCTACGAGCAGTACTTC. Amino acid sequence: CASSPGQGPFYEQYF.

The rearrangement links TRBV21-1 to TRBJ2-7; the tabulated D call, TRBD1, remains unverified against the DNA. TRBV21-1 is a documented pseudogene. There are 15 residues in the CDR3. CDR3 nucleotides: TGTGCCAGCAGCAAATTTTTGACAGGTCCCTACGAGCAGTACTTC. Translating it yields CASSKFLTGPYEQYF.

J is TRBJ2-7 and V is TRBV5-1, with 10 bases that match TRBD2. After removal of 2 bases from V and 3 bases from J, the junction contained 5 bases not matched to a gene. CDR1 is SGHRS and CDR2 is YFSETQ in the germline V gene. The CDR3 is made up of 15 amino acids. The CDR3 sequence is CASSFGLAEVYEQYF. CDR3 nucleotide sequence: TGCGCCAGCAGCTTCGGACTAGCGGAAGTCTACGAGCAGTACTTC.